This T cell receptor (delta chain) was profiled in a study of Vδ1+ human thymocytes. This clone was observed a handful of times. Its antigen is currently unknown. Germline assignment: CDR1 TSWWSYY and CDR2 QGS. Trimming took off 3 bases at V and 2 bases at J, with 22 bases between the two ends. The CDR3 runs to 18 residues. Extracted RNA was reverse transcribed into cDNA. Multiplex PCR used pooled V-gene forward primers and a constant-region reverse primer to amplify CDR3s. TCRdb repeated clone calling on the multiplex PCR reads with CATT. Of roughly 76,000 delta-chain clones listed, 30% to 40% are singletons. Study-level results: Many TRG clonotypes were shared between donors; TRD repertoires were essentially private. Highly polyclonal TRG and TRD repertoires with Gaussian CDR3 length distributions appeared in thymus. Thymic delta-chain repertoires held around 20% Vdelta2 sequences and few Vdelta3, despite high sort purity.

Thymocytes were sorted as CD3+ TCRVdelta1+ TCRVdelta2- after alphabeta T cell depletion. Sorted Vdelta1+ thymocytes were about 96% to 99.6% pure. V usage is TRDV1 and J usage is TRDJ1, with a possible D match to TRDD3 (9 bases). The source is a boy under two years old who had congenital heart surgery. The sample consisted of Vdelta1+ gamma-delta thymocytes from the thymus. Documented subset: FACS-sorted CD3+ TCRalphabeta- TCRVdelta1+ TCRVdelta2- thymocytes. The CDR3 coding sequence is TGTGCTCTTGGGGACAACTTCCTACCCCTGGGGGATACCGATAAACTCATCTTT. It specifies CALGDNFLPLGDTDKLIF.